The clone carrying this TCR beta chain was observed once. Its antigen is unidentified. Positive selection with magnetic beads achieved the isolation of CD4+ and CD8+ cells, followed by a flow cytometry check of purity. This entry is derived from a study of somatic mutations in cytotoxic T cells in rheumatoid arthritis. Study-level results: About an eighth of the roughly 60 patients had a largest CD8+ clone above 20% of CD8+ cells.

CDR1 SGHRS and CDR2 YFSETQ come from the germline V gene. V was pared by 3 bases and J by 3 bases, with 11 bases of the junction left unmatched. The CDR3 has 17 residues. Authors' methods: Of patient CD8+ clones exceeding 1%, few matched published virus-specific TCRB sequences. Sequenced by immunoSEQ multiplex PCR; TCRdb stores in-frame clones only, minus some. For V, J and clone size, that table is used; D and trimming come from the DNA. The sample has 15,000 to 20,000 clones; approximately 78% are singletons. The TCR comes from a woman between 45 and 65 years old with rheumatoid arthritis. The chain joins TRBV5-1 to TRBJ2-7; 11 positions match TRBD2. Sequenced input: CD8+ T cells sorted from blood. CDR3 DNA: TGCGCCAGCAGCTACCACGAACTAGCGGGGGCGTACTACGAGCAGTACTTC. It encodes CASSYHELAGAYYEQYF.